These 14 T cell receptor beta chains came from one sample sequenced in a study of patients and donors after allogeneic stem cell transplantation. TCRdb called the RT-PCR reads again in MiXCR, with one record for every CDR3 protein. The sample lists approximately 160,000 distinct CDR3 sequences, approximately 30% seen once, with around 3% in the top ten. Sequencing was performed on blood, either unsorted or a sorted T cell fraction (not recorded which). All receptors derive from a human donor who was either an allogeneic HSCT recipient or a stem cell or donor lymphocyte infusion donor (not recorded which). It is not recorded whose cells these are; they may come from a transplant donor.

This clonotype occurred a few times. The rearrangement joins TRBV5-6 to TRBJ1-4; D gene uncertain. The CDR3 length is 14 residues. The V gene's germline CDR1 is SGHDT and CDR2 YYEEEE. V lost 0 bases and J 15 bases, leaving 18 bases between the germline ends. The DNA of the CDR3 is TGTGCCAGCAGCTTGGAGCGGACCCCTCAGAAAATGTTTTTT. Its translation is CASSLERTPQKMFF.

The table lists this clonotype with a few counts. The chain recombines TRBV4-3 with TRBJ2-2, with 8 bases fitting TRBD1. Germline CDR1 and CDR2: LGHNA and YSLEER. This CDR3 region has 16 residues. V lost 4 bases, J lost 5 bases, and 9 bases stayed unmatched. Here the CDR3 DNA reads TGCGCCAGCAGCCGAAGGACAGGGAAGTATACCGGGGAGCTGTTTTTT. Its translation is CASSRRTGKYTGELFF.

This clonotype was observed a handful of times. The chain uses TRBV6-6 and TRBJ1-4; the match to TRBD1 covers 8 bases. V dropped 6 bases and J dropped 0; count of bases not matched to a gene: 6. The CDR3 totals 16 residues. Germline V gene data show CDR1 as MNHNY and CDR2 as SVGAGI (reference sequence). The CDR3 DNA follows: TGTGCCAGCAGGAGAGGACAGGGAACAACTAATGAAAAACTGTTTTTT. This translates into CASRRGQGTTNEKLFF.

Only one count was recorded for this clonotype. The CDR3 reads CASSLLSTGELFF. The CDR3 DNA reads as TGTGCCAGCAGTTTGCTCAGCACCGGGGAGCTGTTTTTT. The V call is TRBV12-3 or TRBV12-4, the J call TRBJ2-2; D ambiguous. V lost 3 bases and J lost 4, with 6 bases in between. The CDR3 sequence is 13 residues long.

This clonotype occurred a few times. The chain joins TRBV27 to TRBJ1-5; 12 bases agree with TRBD1. The ends lost 7 bases at V and 10 bases at J; junction bases unmatched: 17. The CDR3 covers 17 residues. Per the germline V gene, CDR1 is MNHEY and CDR2 is SMNVEV (reference sequence). The CDR3 DNA reads as TGTGCCAGCACCCTCTTGGGGACAGGGGGCGGTGTTAGTCCCCAGCATTTT. Its protein product is CASTLLGTGGGVSPQHF.

V gene TRBV9 combines with J gene TRBJ2-2, with D uncertain. Germline assignment: CDR1 SGDLS and CDR2 YYNGEE. With 0 bases removed from V and 2 bases from J, the gap between germline ends came to 8 bases. The CDR3 covers 15 residues. The CDR3 sequence: CASSVAGINTGELFF. CDR3 coding DNA: TGTGCCAGCAGCGTAGCAGGCATCAACACCGGGGAGCTGTTTTTT.

This clonotype has ten or more counts. This chain links TRBV12-3 or TRBV12-4 with TRBJ1-4; TRBD1 matches at 8 bases. Trimming removed 6 bases from V and 5 bases from J; junction bases left unmatched: 5. The CDR3 is 14 residues long. DNA of the CDR3: TGTGCCAGCAGCCCAGGGGGCAGGAATGAAAAACTGTTTTTT. Encoded protein: CASSPGGRNEKLFF.

There are a few counts of this clonotype. The chain couples TRBV29-1 to TRBJ2-3; D gene uncertain. Germline CDR1 reads SQVTM; CDR2 reads ANQGSEA. The length of the CDR3 is 13 residues. V was pared by 4 bases and J by 2 bases, with 10 bases between. The CDR3 spells CSVGGRYTDTQYF. CDR3 nucleotide sequence: TGCAGCGTTGGCGGCAGATACACAGATACGCAGTATTTT.

The rearrangement uses TRBV12-3 or TRBV12-4 and TRBJ2-7; no clear D gene. V dropped 1 base and J dropped 4 bases, with 8 bases sitting between them. The CDR3 has 13 amino acids. The CDR3 loop reads CASSLGLYYEQYF. The CDR3 coding sequence is TGTGCCAGCAGTTTAGGCCTTTATTACGAGCAGTACTTC.

This clonotype turned up a few times. The chain combines TRBV29-1 with TRBJ2-7; TRBD1 or TRBD2 may be the D gene (5 bases each). The CDR3 is 12 amino acids. The V end was cut by 6 bases, the J end by 7 bases, with 16 bases between. Germline CDR1 and CDR2: SQVTM and ANQGSEA. The CDR3 DNA follows: TGCAGCGTCGCCTCGGGACGGCGGGAGCAGTACTTC. Its translation is CSVASGRREQYF.

This clonotype has just a few counts. The chain uses TRBV28 and TRBJ1-5, with D possibly being TRBD1 (5 bases). Trimming took off 3 bases at V and 5 bases at J, with 14 bases between the two ends. This CDR3 region has 15 residues. Germline loops: CDR1 MDHEN, CDR2 SYDVKM. CDR3 DNA sequence: TGTGCCAGCAGTTTGTGGGCAGGGACCGATCAGCCCCAGCATTTT. It translates to CASSLWAGTDQPQHF.

This chain links TRBV12-1 with TRBJ2-7; the table names TRBD2, a call not compared with the DNA. TRBV12-1 is a pseudogene locus. This CDR3 comprises 17 residues. CDR3 residues: CASSWFVRRDYIYEQYF. The DNA of the CDR3 is TGTGCCAGCAGCTGGTTTGTACGGCGGGATTACATCTACGAGCAGTACTTC.

This clonotype occurred a few times. The rearrangement links TRBV30 to TRBJ2-7, with D maybe TRBD1 (5 bases). The CDR3 has 11 residues. CDR1 is GTSNPN and CDR2 is SVGIG in the germline V gene (reference sequence). Trimming cost V 3 bases and J 4 bases, with 7 bases left between them. CDR3 sequence reads: CAWSPGYEQYF. In DNA, the CDR3 is TGTGCCTGGAGCCCAGGGTACGAGCAGTACTTC. The variable domain in full, with the rest retrieved from reference TRBV30 and TRBJ2-7, is SQTIHQWPATLVQPVGSPLSLECTVEGTSNPNLYWYRQAAGRGLQLLFYSVGIGQISSEVPQNLSASRPQDRQFILSSKKLLLSDSGFYLCAWSPGYEQYFGPGTRLTVT.

This clonotype was counted many times. V and J are TRBV6-5 and TRBJ1-5; D is uncertain. Trimming pared 0 bases from V and 6 bases from J, leaving 9 bases between. This CDR3 region has 14 residues. Germline CDR1 reads MNHEY; CDR2 reads SVGAGI. The DNA of the CDR3 is TGTGCCAGCAGTTACTCTCAAGGCACTCAGCCCCAGCATTTT. Amino acid sequence: CASSYSQGTQPQHF.